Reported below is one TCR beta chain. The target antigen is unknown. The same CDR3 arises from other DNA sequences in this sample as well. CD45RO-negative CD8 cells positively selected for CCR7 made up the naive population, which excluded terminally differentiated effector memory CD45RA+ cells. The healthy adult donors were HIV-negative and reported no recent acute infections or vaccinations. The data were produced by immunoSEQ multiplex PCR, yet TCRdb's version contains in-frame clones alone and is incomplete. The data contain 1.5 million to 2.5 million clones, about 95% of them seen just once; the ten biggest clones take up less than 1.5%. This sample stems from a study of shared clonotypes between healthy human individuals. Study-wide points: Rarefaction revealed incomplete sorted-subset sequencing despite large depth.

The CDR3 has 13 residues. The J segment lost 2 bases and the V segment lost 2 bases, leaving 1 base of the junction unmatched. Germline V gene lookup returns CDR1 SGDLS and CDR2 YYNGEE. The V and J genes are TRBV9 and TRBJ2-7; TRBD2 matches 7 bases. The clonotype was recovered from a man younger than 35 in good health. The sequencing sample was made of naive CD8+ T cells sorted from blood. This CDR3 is CASSVGGTYEQYF. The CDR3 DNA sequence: TGTGCCAGCAGCGTGGGGGGGACCTACGAGCAGTACTTC.